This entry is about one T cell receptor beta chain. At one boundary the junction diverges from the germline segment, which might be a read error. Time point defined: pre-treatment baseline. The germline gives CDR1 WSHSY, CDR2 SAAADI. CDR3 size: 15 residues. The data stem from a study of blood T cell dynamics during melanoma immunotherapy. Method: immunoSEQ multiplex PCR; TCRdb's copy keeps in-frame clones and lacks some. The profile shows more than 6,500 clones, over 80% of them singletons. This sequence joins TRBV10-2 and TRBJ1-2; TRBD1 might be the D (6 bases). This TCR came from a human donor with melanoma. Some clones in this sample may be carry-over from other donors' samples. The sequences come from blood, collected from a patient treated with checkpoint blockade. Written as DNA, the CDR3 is TGTGCCAGCAGCCCGAAGGACAGCAGTAACTATGGCTACACCTTC. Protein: CASSPKDSSNYGYTF.